The rows below give T cell receptor beta chains drawn from one sample of a study of blood T cell repertoires in COVID-19. This table comes from immunoSEQ multiplex PCR, and its TCRdb copy is limited to in-frame clones, with some not included. The data hold roughly 150,000 clones, with around 80% observed a single time. Sequenced input: PBMCs or T cells enriched from blood (not recorded which). The receptor set was obtained from a woman aged 50 to 65 who had recovered from COVID-19. Both conserved end residues are part of each CDR3. The order of the fields is V gene, clone size, D gene, J gene, CDR3 DNA, CDR3 protein. The D gene is left open where the match is weak. The size of a clone is reported for some rows only, either as once, few or many, or as a class for expanded clones.

>TRBV27|-|-|TRBJ1-2
TGTGCCAGCAGTTTACGCCAGGGTGTAGGTGGCTACACCTTC
CASSLRQGVGGYTF
>TRBV4-1|-|TRBD1|TRBJ2-1
TGCGCCAGCAGCCAGAGGGGACAGTTTGTCAATGAGCAGTTCTTC
CASSQRGQFVNEQFF
>TRBV27|-|-|TRBJ2-1
TGTGCCAGCCGCCCCCGGAGGGGAAGCTCCTACAATGAGCAGTTCTTC
CASRPRRGSSYNEQFF
>TRBV7-9|few|-|TRBJ2-5
TGTGCCAGCAGCCCCAGGGGCGCAGGGGAGACCCAGTACTTC
CASSPRGAGETQYF
>TRBV2|-|TRBD1|TRBJ1-5
TGTGCCAGCAGTGAAATGACAGGGAAGGACCAGCCCCAGCATTTT
CASSEMTGKDQPQHF
>TRBV19|once|TRBD1|TRBJ2-5
TGTGCCAGTAGTTCGCGGGGCCGGGACAGGGGAGAGACCCAGTACTTC
CASSSRGRDRGETQYF
>TRBV18|-|-|TRBJ1-3
TGTGCCAGCTCACCCACCACAGGGATGGGAAACACCATATATTTT
CASSPTTGMGNTIYF
>TRBV2|-|TRBD1|TRBJ1-5
TGTGCCAGCAAGGACAGGGGTAGCCAGCCCCAGCATTTT
CASKDRGSQPQHF
>TRBV5-4|many|TRBD1|TRBJ1-1
TGTGCCAGCAGCCGCCGGGACAGGGATCATCGCCGTTTT
CASSRRDRDHRRF
>TRBV28|few|-|TRBJ1-2
TGTGCCACCCCGGCGGCGGGGAACTATGGCTACACCTTC
CATPAAGNYGYTF
>TRBV5-8|-|TRBD2|TRBJ2-2
TGTGCCAGCAGATCAAATCGGGGGGGCCTCGGGGAGCTGTTTTTT
CASRSNRGGLGELFF
>TRBV18|-|-|TRBJ1-6
TGTGCCAGCTCACCGGCGGGGGGCGGTACGTCACCCCTCCACTTT
CASSPAGGGTSPLHF
>TRBV4-1|-|-|TRBJ1-5
TGCGCCAGCAGCGGAGTGGGCAATCAGCCCCAGCATTTT
CASSGVGNQPQHF
>TRBV7-6|-|TRBD1|TRBJ1-5
TGTGCCAGCAGCTTGACAGGGAAAGGAAGCAATCAGCCCCAGCATTTT
CASSLTGKGSNQPQHF
>TRBV12-5|-|TRBD1|TRBJ2-1
TGTGCTAGTGGTCTACAGGGGAATGAGCAGTTCTTC
CASGLQGNEQFF
>TRBV3-1/TRBV3-2|-|TRBD1|TRBJ1-1
TGTGCCAGCAGAGAGACAGGGGAACCAGCTTTCTTT
CASRETGEPAFF
>TRBV12-3/TRBV12-4|-|TRBD1|TRBJ2-7
TGTGCCAGCACCCCCGGGACAGGGCTCGAGCAGTACTTC
CASTPGTGLEQYF
>TRBV24-1|-|TRBD1|TRBJ1-2
TGTGCCACCAGTGATCGGAGTGGAGGGGGCGACGAATCCTATGGCTACACCTTC
CATSDRSGGGDESYGYTF
>TRBV15|-|TRBD1|TRBJ2-1
TGTGCCACCAGCAGAGGGGACAGGGGCAATGAGCAGTTCTTC
CATSRGDRGNEQFF
>TRBV6-4|-|-|TRBJ1-2
TGTGCCAGCAGTGACGGGACACTGACTAACTATGGCTACACCTTC
CASSDGTLTNYGYTF
>TRBV19|once|-|TRBJ1-1
TGTGCCAGTAGTATAGAGGCAAGTAGAGGCACTGAAGCTTTCTTT
CASSIEASRGTEAFF
>TRBV7-3|-|-|TRBJ1-5
TGTGCCAGCAGCTTATCGCAGGGAGGAGCCCAGCATTTT
CASSLSQGGAQHF
>TRBV28|-|-|TRBJ2-5
TGTGCCAGCACCCATTTGACCCCAGGGAAAGAGACCCAGTACTTC
CASTHLTPGKETQYF
>TRBV5-4|-|TRBD2|TRBJ2-5
TGTGCCAGCAGCTTGGGCCCCCGGGGGGGCATACAAGAGACCCAGTACTTC
CASSLGPRGGIQETQYF
>TRBV28|-|TRBD1|TRBJ2-5
TGTGCCAGCAAATCCTGGACAGGGAGAGGGGAGACCCAGTACTTC
CASKSWTGRGETQYF
>TRBV28|-|TRBD1|TRBJ1-2
TGTGCCAGCAGCACGGGACAGTTCTATGGAGGCTACACCTTC
CASSTGQFYGGYTF
>TRBV7-9|-|-|TRBJ1-3
TGTGCCAGCAGCTTAGCGCTCGACAGAACTGGAAACACCATATATTTT
CASSLALDRTGNTIYF
>TRBV7-9|-|TRBD1|TRBJ1-1
TGTGCCAGCAGCCCAACAGGGGACACTGAAGCTTTCTTT
CASSPTGDTEAFF
>TRBV6-5|-|-|TRBJ1-4
TGTGCCAGCAGTTACCAGGGTTTTAATGAAAAACTGTTTTTT
CASSYQGFNEKLFF
>TRBV24-1|-|TRBD2|TRBJ2-5
TGTGCCACCAGTGATCGGTCTGGACTAGGTGGAGAGACCCAGTACTTC
CATSDRSGLGGETQYF
>TRBV5-6|once|TRBD1|TRBJ1-5
TGTGCCAGCAGCCTCCAGACAGGGGGCAGGAATCAGCCCCAGCATTTT
CASSLQTGGRNQPQHF
>TRBV3-1/TRBV3-2|once|-|TRBJ2-3
TGTGCCAGCAGCCGCACTAGTTATACGCAGTATTTT
CASSRTSYTQYF
>TRBV19|-|-|TRBJ1-1
TGTGCCAGTAGTATAGGCTACAGGTACGATGGCACTGAAGCTTTCTTT
CASSIGYRYDGTEAFF
>TRBV7-8|-|TRBD1|TRBJ2-7
TGTGCCAGCAGCTCCTCCGACAGGGGAAAGGGTGAGCAGTACTTC
CASSSSDRGKGEQYF
>TRBV7-3|-|-|TRBJ1-3
TGTGCCAGCAGCTTAACCGGGACTCCGCTTGACACCATATATTTT
CASSLTGTPLDTIYF
>TRBV24-1|-|-|TRBJ2-2
TGTGCCACCAGTTTACTCACCGGGGAGCTGTTTTTT
CATSLLTGELFF
>TRBV19|-|-|TRBJ1-2
TGTGCCAGTAGTCCAGGAGGGGAAAGGGGCTACACCTTC
CASSPGGERGYTF
>TRBV10-1|-|-|TRBJ1-3
TGCGCCAGCAGTGACCAGGGACACTGGGAGACTGGAAACACCATATATTTT
CASSDQGHWETGNTIYF
>TRBV2|-|TRBD2|TRBJ2-2
TGTGCCAGCAGTGGCCTAGCGGGGGCCAACACCGGGGAGCTGTTTTTT
CASSGLAGANTGELFF
>TRBV19|-|-|TRBJ1-5
TGTGCCAGTAAGGCAGGGAATTCGGAGCCCCAGCATTTT
CASKAGNSEPQHF
>TRBV4-1|once|TRBD1|TRBJ1-4
TGCGCCAGCAGCCCGGGACAGGGGCCATGGGGGCCTAATGAAAAACTGTTTTTT
CASSPGQGPWGPNEKLFF
>TRBV6-2/TRBV6-3|-|-|TRBJ1-1
TGTGCCAGCAGTCGACCCGCGGGGGCCGCTGAAGCTTTCTTT
CASSRPAGAAEAFF
>TRBV28|-|-|TRBJ1-2
TGTGCCAGCAGGTCATGGGAGGTTGCGGACTATGGCTACACCTTC
CASRSWEVADYGYTF
>TRBV19|-|TRBD1|TRBJ1-1
TGTGCCAGTAGTGACAGGGGGATGAACACTGAAGCTTTCTTT
CASSDRGMNTEAFF
>TRBV5-8|-|-|TRBJ2-1
TGTGCCAGCAGCTTGGCCGAGAGGTCCTACAATGAGCAGTTCTTC
CASSLAERSYNEQFF
>TRBV6-5|-|TRBD1|TRBJ1-1
TGTGCCACGCAAGCCCAGGGGGAAACTGAAGCTTTCTTT
CATQAQGETEAFF
>TRBV6-1|-|-|TRBJ1-2
TGTGCCAGCAGTGAAGGTTTTTGGCAGGCAGACTATGGCTACACCTTC
CASSEGFWQADYGYTF
>TRBV27|once|-|TRBJ2-5
TGTGCCAGCAGTTCCTCCTACAGGGTCGAAGAGACCCAGTACTTC
CASSSSYRVEETQYF
>TRBV9|-|TRBD2|TRBJ2-3
TGTGCCAGCAGCGCGCGGACTAGCGGTGCTAGCACAGATACGCAGTATTTT
CASSARTSGASTDTQYF
>TRBV19|-|-|TRBJ1-6
TGTGCCAGTAACCATAGAAATAATTCACCCCTCCACTTT
CASNHRNNSPLHF